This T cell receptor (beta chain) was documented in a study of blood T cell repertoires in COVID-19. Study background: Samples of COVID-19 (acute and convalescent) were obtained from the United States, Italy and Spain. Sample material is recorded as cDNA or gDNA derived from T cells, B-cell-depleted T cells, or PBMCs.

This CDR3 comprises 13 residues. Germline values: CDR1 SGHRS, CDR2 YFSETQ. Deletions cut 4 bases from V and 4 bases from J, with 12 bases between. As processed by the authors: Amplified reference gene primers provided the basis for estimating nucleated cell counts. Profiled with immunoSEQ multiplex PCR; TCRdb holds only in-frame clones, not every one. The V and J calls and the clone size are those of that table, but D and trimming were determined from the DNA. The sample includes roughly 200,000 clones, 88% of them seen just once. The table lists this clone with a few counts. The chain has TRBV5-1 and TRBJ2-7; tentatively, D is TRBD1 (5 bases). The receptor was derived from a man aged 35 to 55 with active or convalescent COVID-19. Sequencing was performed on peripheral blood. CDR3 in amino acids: CASSDQGWYEQYF. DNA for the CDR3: TGCGCCAGCAGCGACCAGGGTTGGTACGAGCAGTACTTC.